This T cell receptor (beta chain) was sequenced during a study of shared clonotypes between healthy human individuals. Study-wide points: An expected dependence of interdonor clonotype sharing on sequencing depth was noted. In four donors, around 5% of naive CD4 clonotypes appeared in common. With few donors, the genetic and exposure-history diversity represented was limited.

The method was immunoSEQ multiplex PCR; TCRdb's version includes in-frame clones alone and lacks a portion of them. The sample includes about 2.4 million clones, 80% to 95% of them seen just once. The CDR3 is 14 amino acids. The ends were cut back, 7 bases at V and 5 bases at J, with 14 bases in the middle. Germline values: CDR1 SNHLY, CDR2 FYNNEI. Comments on this clone: Its cognate antigen is unknown.

The clonotype was recovered from a man younger than 30 in good health. Some clones in this sample may be carry-over from other donors' samples. V is TRBV2 and J is TRBJ1-4; D is undetermined. The sample was naive CD4+ T cells from PBMCs. Subset given: CD45RA+ positively selected. Here the CDR3 DNA reads TGTGCCAGCAACCCGGCCGAGGGAAATGAAAAACTGTTTTTT. Its protein product is CASNPAEGNEKLFF.